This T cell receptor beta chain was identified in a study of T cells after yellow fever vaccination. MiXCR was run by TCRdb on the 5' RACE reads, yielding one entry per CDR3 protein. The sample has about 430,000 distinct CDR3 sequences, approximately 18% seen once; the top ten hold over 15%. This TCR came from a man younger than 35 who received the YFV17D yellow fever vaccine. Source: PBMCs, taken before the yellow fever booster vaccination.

The chain's CDR3 is CSARDFETGEETQYF. Written as DNA, the CDR3 is TGCAGTGCTAGAGATTTTGAGACAGGTGAAGAGACCCAGTACTTC. J is TRBJ2-5 and V is TRBV20-1, with D possibly matching TRBD1 (6 bases). There are 15 residues in the CDR3. The V end lost 0 bases, the J end lost 3 bases, and 14 bases lay between the germline ends. Germline-derived CDR1 and CDR2 are DFQATT and SNEGSKA (reference sequence).